This T cell receptor beta chain is drawn from a study of blood T cell repertoires in COVID-19. Across the whole study: Specimens from acute and convalescent COVID-19 originated in the United States, Italy and Spain.

Germline V lookup: CDR1 MNHEY, CDR2 SVGEGT. The CDR3 covers 15 residues. The ends were cut back, 2 bases at V and 8 bases at J, with 16 bases in the middle. Authors' processing steps: Estimated nucleated cell counts came from reference gene primer amplification. Clones were sequenced by immunoSEQ multiplex PCR, and TCRdb holds only the in-frame ones, with some missing. V and J calls and clone size are given by that table; D and trimming were obtained from the DNA. The sample has 180,000 or so clones, about three quarters seen once. This sequence was found in a woman in her fifties or sixties with active or convalescent COVID-19. The chain carries TRBV6-2 or TRBV6-3 and TRBJ2-4, with D tentatively TRBD1 (5 bases). Sequencing input: peripheral blood. The CDR3 bases are TGTGCCAGCAGTTACCGTGCAGGGTCATGGGACATTCAGTACTTC. It yields the protein CASSYRAGSWDIQYF.